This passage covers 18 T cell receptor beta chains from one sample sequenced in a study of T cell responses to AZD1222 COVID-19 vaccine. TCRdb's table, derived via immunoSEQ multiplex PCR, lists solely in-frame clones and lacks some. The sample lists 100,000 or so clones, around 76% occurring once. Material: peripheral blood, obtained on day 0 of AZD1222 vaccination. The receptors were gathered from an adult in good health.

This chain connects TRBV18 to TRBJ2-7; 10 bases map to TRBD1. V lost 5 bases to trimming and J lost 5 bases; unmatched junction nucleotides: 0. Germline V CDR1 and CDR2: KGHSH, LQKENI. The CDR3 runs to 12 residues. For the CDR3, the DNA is TGTGCCAGCTCAGGGACAGGGGACGAGCAGTACTTC. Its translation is CASSGTGDEQYF.

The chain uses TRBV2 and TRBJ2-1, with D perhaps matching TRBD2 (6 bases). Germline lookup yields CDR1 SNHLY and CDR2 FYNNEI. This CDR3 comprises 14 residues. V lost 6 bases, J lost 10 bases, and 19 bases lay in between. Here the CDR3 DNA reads TGTGCCAGCAGGAGAGGAGGGGTCCTCGGGGAGCAGTTCTTC. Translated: CASRRGGVLGEQFF.

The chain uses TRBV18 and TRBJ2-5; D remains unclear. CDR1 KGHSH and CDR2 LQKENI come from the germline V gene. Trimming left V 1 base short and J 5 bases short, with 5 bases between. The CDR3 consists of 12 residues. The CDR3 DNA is TGTGCCAGCTCACCACTCGGCGAGACCCAGTACTTC. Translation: CASSPLGETQYF.

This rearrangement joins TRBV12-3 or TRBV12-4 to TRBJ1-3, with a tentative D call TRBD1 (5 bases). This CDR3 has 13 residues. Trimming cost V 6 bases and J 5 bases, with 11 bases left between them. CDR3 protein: CASRGTDRNTIYF. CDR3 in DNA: TGTGCCAGCAGGGGGACCGACCGAAACACCATATATTTT.

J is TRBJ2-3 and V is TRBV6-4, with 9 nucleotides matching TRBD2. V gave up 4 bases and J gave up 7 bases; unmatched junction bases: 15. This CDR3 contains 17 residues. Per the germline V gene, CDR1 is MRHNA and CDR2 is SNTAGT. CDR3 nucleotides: TGTGCCAGCAGTGCAACTCCCCTGGCGGGGGGGCCCAATACGCAGTATTTT. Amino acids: CASSATPLAGGPNTQYF.

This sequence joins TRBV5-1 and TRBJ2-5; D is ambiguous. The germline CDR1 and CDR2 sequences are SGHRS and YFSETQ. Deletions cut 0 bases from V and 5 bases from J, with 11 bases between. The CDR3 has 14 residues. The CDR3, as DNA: TGCGCCAGCAGCTTGGAATCGGGCCGGGAGACCCAGTACTTC. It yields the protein CASSLESGRETQYF.

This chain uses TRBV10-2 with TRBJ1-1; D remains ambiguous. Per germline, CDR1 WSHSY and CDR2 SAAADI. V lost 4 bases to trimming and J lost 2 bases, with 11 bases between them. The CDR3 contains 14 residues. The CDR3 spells CASSGSQRNTEAFF. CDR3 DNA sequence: TGCGCCAGCAGTGGCAGTCAGAGAAACACTGAAGCTTTCTTT.

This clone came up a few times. CDR3 region: CASTGQGASYEQYF. As DNA, the CDR3 is TGTGCCAGCACTGGACAGGGGGCTTCCTACGAGCAGTACTTC. The chain couples TRBV6-5 to TRBJ2-7, with TRBD1 matching over 11 bases. V was clipped by 7 bases and J by 1 base; unmatched bases: 3. From germline, CDR1 is MNHEY and CDR2 SVGAGI. The CDR3 is made up of 14 amino acids.

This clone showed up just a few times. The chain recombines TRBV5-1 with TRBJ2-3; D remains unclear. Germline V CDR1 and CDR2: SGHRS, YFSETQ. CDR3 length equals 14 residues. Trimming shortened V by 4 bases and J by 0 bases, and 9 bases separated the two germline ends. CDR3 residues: CASSPGPSTDTQYF. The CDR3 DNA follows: TGCGCCAGCAGCCCCGGACCAAGCACAGATACGCAGTATTTT.

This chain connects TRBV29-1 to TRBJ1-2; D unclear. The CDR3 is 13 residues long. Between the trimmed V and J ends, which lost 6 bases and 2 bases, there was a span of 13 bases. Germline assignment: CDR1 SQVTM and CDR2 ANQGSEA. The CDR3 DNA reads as TGCAGCGTCTCCCCCAGTGCCAACTATGGCTACACCTTC. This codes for CSVSPSANYGYTF.

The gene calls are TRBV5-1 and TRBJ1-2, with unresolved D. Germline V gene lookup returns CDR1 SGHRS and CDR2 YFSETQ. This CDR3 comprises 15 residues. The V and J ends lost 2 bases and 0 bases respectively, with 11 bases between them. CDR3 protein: CASSLEGGPNYGYTF. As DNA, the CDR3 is TGCGCCAGCAGCTTAGAGGGCGGCCCTAACTATGGCTACACCTTC.

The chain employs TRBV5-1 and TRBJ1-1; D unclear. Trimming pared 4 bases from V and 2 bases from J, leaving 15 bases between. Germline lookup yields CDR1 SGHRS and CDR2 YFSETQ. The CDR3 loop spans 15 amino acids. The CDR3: CASSLAPVPNTEAFF. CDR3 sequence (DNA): TGCGCCAGCAGCCTAGCCCCTGTACCTAACACTGAAGCTTTCTTT.

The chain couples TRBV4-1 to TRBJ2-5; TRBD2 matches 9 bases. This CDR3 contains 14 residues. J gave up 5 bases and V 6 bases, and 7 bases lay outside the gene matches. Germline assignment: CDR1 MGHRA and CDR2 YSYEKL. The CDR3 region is CASSLAGVFETQYF. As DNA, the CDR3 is TGCGCCAGCAGTTTAGCGGGGGTTTTTGAGACCCAGTACTTC.

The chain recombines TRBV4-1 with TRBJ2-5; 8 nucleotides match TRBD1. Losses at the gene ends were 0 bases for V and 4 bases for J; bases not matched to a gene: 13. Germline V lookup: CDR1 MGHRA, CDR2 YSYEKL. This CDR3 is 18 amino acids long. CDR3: CASSQDQLADRGGETQYF. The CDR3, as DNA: TGCGCCAGCAGCCAAGATCAGTTAGCCGACAGGGGAGGAGAGACCCAGTACTTC.

The CDR3 coding sequence is TGTGCCAGCAGCCACAGGGACGAGCAGTACTTC. Its translation is CASSHRDEQYF. This chain links TRBV3-1 (or the pseudogene TRBV3-2) with TRBJ2-7, with D possibly being TRBD1 (5 bases). CDR1 is LGHDT, CDR2 YNNKEL, per germline (reference sequence). Trimming took off 3 bases at V and 5 bases at J, with 5 bases between the two ends. This CDR3 is 11 amino acids long.

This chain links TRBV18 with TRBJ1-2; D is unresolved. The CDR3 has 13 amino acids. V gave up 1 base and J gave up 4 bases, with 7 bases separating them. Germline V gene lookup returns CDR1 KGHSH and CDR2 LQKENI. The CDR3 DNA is TGTGCCAGCTCACCACAGGACCGCTATGGCTACACCTTC. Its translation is CASSPQDRYGYTF.

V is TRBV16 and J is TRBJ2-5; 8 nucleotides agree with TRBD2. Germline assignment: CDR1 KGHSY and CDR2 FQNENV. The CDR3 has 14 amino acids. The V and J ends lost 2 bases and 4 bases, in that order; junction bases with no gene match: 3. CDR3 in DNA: TGTGCCAGCAGCCAACCGGGAGGGGTAGAGACCCAGTACTTC. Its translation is CASSQPGGVETQYF.

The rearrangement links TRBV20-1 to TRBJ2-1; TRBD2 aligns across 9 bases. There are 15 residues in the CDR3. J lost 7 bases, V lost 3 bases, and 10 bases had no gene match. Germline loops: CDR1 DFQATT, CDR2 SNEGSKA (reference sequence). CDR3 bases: TGCAGTGCTAGTCCCTTTACAGCGGGGGGTAATGAGCAGTTCTTC. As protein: CSASPFTAGGNEQFF.